The rows below give T cell receptor beta chains drawn from one sample of a study of PD-L1 blockade in urothelial cancer. Using immunoSEQ multiplex PCR, the repertoire was profiled, and TCRdb retains in-frame clones only, with some absent. The sample lists about 88,000 clones; 90% were seen once. The sample in question was PBMCs, obtained around atezolizumab (anti-PD-L1) treatment. These receptors were obtained from a man in his 60s with urothelial cancer. Each CDR3 is given with its conserved first and last residue. Each record gives: D gene, V gene, clone size, J gene, CDR3 protein, CDR3 DNA. D genes are given only for firm matches. A row's size may be missing; if present it is once, few, many or a size class.

>NA|TRBV19|NA|TRBJ1-2
CASSPESGVRYGYTF
TGTGCCAGTAGTCCGGAATCCGGGGTCCGGTATGGCTACACCTTC
>NA|TRBV5-1|NA|TRBJ2-7
CASSLGAVGGSYEQYF
TGCGCCAGCAGCTTGGGTGCGGTGGGGGGTTCCTACGAGCAGTACTTC
>TRBD1|TRBV5-4|NA|TRBJ1-2
CASRAVTGGFGYTF
TGTGCCAGCAGGGCCGTGACAGGGGGCTTTGGCTACACCTTC
>TRBD2|TRBV28|NA|TRBJ2-7
CASGTSGLSYEQYF
TGTGCCAGTGGGACTAGCGGTTTGTCCTACGAGCAGTACTTC
>NA|TRBV15|NA|TRBJ1-5
CATSRGARANQPQHF
TGTGCCACCAGCAGAGGAGCCAGGGCAAATCAGCCCCAGCATTTT
>NA|TRBV4-2|NA|TRBJ2-3
CASSLTAGAGGTDTQYF
TGTGCCAGCAGCCTCACCGCCGGGGCAGGGGGGACAGATACGCAGTATTTT
>NA|TRBV21-1|NA|TRBJ2-7
CASSSRRGRYDEQYF
TGTGCCAGCAGCAGCCGGCGGGGGAGGTACGACGAGCAGTACTTC
>NA|TRBV4-3|NA|TRBJ2-3
CASSQGALPGTHTFSTDTQYF
TGCGCCAGCAGCCAAGGGGCCTTACCAGGGACACACACCTTCAGCACAGATACGCAGTATTTT
>NA|TRBV20-1|NA|TRBJ2-5
CSIPFRETQYF
TGCAGCATCCCTTTCAGAGAGACCCAGTACTTC
>NA|TRBV19|NA|TRBJ2-3
CASSSPTGRRTDTQYF
TGTGCCAGTAGTTCCCCAACAGGGCGTCGGACAGATACGCAGTATTTT
>TRBD1|TRBV30|NA|TRBJ1-5
CAWSGTGGQQPQHF
TGTGCCTGGAGCGGAACAGGGGGGCAACAGCCCCAGCATTTT
>TRBD1|TRBV28|NA|TRBJ2-2
CASRGQGNTGELFF
TGTGCCAGCAGGGGACAGGGGAACACCGGGGAGCTGTTTTTT
>NA|TRBV5-1|NA|TRBJ1-5
CASSLVPGQSNQPQHF
TGCGCCAGCAGCTTGGTCCCTGGGCAGAGCAATCAGCCCCAGCATTTT
>TRBD1|TRBV19|NA|TRBJ2-7
CASSTPGQGRYEQYF
TGTGCCAGTAGTACACCGGGACAGGGACGCTACGAGCAGTACTTC
>NA|TRBV30|NA|TRBJ1-2
CAWGLPGVDGYTF
TGTGCCTGGGGTCTTCCAGGGGTCGATGGCTACACCTTC
>NA|TRBV5-1|NA|TRBJ2-3
CASSLNPGGTDTQYF
TGCGCCAGCAGCTTAAATCCAGGGGGCACAGATACGCAGTATTTT
>NA|TRBV14|NA|TRBJ2-2
CASSRTTSNTGELFF
TGTGCCAGCAGCCGGACAACCTCCAACACCGGGGAGCTGTTTTTT
>TRBD2|TRBV29-1|NA|TRBJ2-1
CSATGLAGVNEQFF
TGCAGCGCCACCGGACTAGCGGGAGTCAATGAGCAGTTCTTC
>TRBD2|TRBV5-1|NA|TRBJ2-1
CASSLEGASGGARRFF
TGCGCCAGCAGCTTGGAGGGGGCTAGCGGGGGCGCCCGGCGGTTCTTC
>TRBD1|TRBV11-2|NA|TRBJ1-2
CASSLVGTGDYGYTF
TGTGCCAGCAGCTTAGTAGGGACAGGGGACTATGGCTACACCTTC
>TRBD1|TRBV7-9|NA|TRBJ1-2
CASSIGQGGYGYTF
TGTGCCAGCAGCATCGGACAGGGCGGCTATGGCTACACCTTC
>TRBD1|TRBV10-3|NA|TRBJ2-2
CAISDRTGGDTGELFF
TGTGCCATCAGTGATAGGACAGGGGGCGACACCGGGGAGCTGTTTTTT
>TRBD2|TRBV9|NA|TRBJ2-1
CASSVEGGPYNEQFF
TGTGCCAGCAGCGTAGAGGGAGGGCCATACAATGAGCAGTTCTTC
>NA|TRBV7-2|NA|TRBJ2-1
CASSLGGGPYNEQFF
TGTGCCAGCAGCTTAGGAGGGGGTCCCTACAATGAGCAGTTCTTC
>NA|TRBV4-3|NA|TRBJ2-3
CASSARQVTGTDTQYF
TGCGCCAGCAGCGCACGACAGGTTACGGGGACAGATACGCAGTATTTT
>TRBD2|TRBV9|NA|TRBJ2-3
CASTLAGLVDTQYF
TGTGCCAGCACCTTAGCGGGATTGGTAGATACGCAGTATTTT
>NA|TRBV4-2|once|TRBJ2-1
CASSQDWAGTAYNEQFF
TGTGCCAGCAGCCAAGATTGGGCGGGAACAGCCTACAATGAGCAGTTCTTC
>NA|TRBV9|NA|TRBJ1-2
CVPIHWDTTNYGYTF
TGTGTCCCGATACATTGGGACACCACCAACTATGGCTACACCTTC
>TRBD1|TRBV7-2|NA|TRBJ1-2
CASSGSGTGANYGYTF
TGTGCCAGCAGTGGATCCGGGACAGGGGCTAACTATGGCTACACCTTC
>TRBD2|TRBV5-1|NA|TRBJ2-1
CASSLTSGGPNEQFF
TGCGCCAGCAGCCTGACTAGCGGGGGTCCCAATGAGCAGTTCTTC
>TRBD2|TRBV30|NA|TRBJ2-3
CACTTSGGATDTQYF
TGTGCCTGCACAACTAGCGGGGGGGCCACAGATACGCAGTATTTT
>TRBD2|TRBV7-2|NA|TRBJ2-6
CASAPGGGANVLTF
TGTGCCAGCGCGCCGGGGGGTGGGGCCAACGTCCTGACTTTC
>NA|TRBV2|NA|TRBJ1-2
CASGLGLNYGYTF
TGTGCCAGCGGTCTGGGACTTAACTATGGCTACACCTTC
>NA|TRBV5-6|NA|TRBJ2-6
CASSLGAGANVLTF
TGTGCCAGCAGCTTAGGGGCTGGGGCCAACGTCCTGACTTTC
>NA|TRBV20-1|NA|TRBJ1-1
CCGGAPTEAFF
TGCTGCGGGGGGGCGCCCACTGAAGCTTTCTTT
>NA|TRBV4-1|NA|TRBJ1-2
CASSQESSGGGSDGWYGYTF
TGCGCCAGCAGCCAAGAATCATCGGGAGGTGGCAGCGATGGTTGGTATGGCTACACCTTC
>NA|TRBV30|NA|TRBJ1-5
CAWSKEPHYSNQPQHF
TGTGCCTGGAGTAAGGAACCACACTATAGCAATCAGCCCCAGCATTTT
>TRBD2|TRBV11-2|NA|TRBJ2-2
CASSLLAGAGELFF
TGTGCCAGCAGCTTACTAGCGGGAGCCGGGGAGCTGTTTTTT
>NA|TRBV7-9|NA|TRBJ2-7
CASSLISEQYF
TGTGCCAGCAGCTTAATCTCCGAGCAGTACTTC
>NA|TRBV27|NA|TRBJ2-3
CASSLSQLRTDTQYF
TGTGCCAGCAGTTTATCGCAACTGCGCACAGATACGCAGTATTTT
>TRBD2|TRBV5-1|NA|TRBJ2-7
CASSLGGRASEQYF
TGCGCCAGCAGCTTGGGTGGGAGGGCCTCCGAGCAGTACTTC
>TRBD1|TRBV27|NA|TRBJ2-7
CASSFLGQGYEQYF
TGTGCCAGCAGTTTTTTGGGACAGGGCTACGAGCAGTACTTC
>TRBD2|TRBV27|NA|TRBJ2-7
CASSFEGLASSEQYF
TGTGCCAGCAGTTTTGAGGGACTAGCGAGTAGCGAGCAGTACTTC
>TRBD1|TRBV30|NA|TRBJ1-2
CARTLTPGGYGYTF
TGTGCCCGAACCCTCACCCCAGGGGGCTATGGCTACACCTTC
>TRBD1|TRBV6-5|NA|TRBJ1-4
CASSLDRGREKLFF
TGTGCCAGCAGCCTAGACAGGGGGCGCGAAAAACTGTTTTTT
>NA|TRBV9|NA|TRBJ1-5
CASSVGAGNQPQHF
TGTGCCAGCAGCGTAGGAGCAGGGAATCAGCCCCAGCATTTT
>TRBD1|TRBV6-1|NA|TRBJ2-7
CASSERTGATYEQYF
TGTGCCAGCAGTGAACGGACAGGGGCGACCTACGAGCAGTACTTC
>TRBD2|TRBV7-2|NA|TRBJ2-7
CASSLVSGSSEQYF
TGTGCCAGCAGCTTAGTTAGCGGGAGTTCCGAGCAGTACTTC
>TRBD2|TRBV5-1|NA|TRBJ2-2
CASSTGLAGGLTGELFF
TGCGCCAGCAGCACCGGACTAGCGGGGGGGCTAACCGGGGAGCTGTTTTTT
>NA|TRBV9|few|TRBJ2-2
CASSGGLNTGELFF
TGTGCCAGCAGCGGAGGACTGAACACCGGGGAGCTGTTTTTT
>NA|TRBV10-3|NA|TRBJ1-4
CAISESSGPIREKLFF
TGTGCCATCAGTGAGTCTTCAGGCCCTATTCGTGAAAAACTGTTTTTT
>TRBD2|TRBV4-2|NA|TRBJ2-5
CASSQGLLAGQETQYF
TGTGCCAGCAGCCAAGGTTTGTTAGCGGGGCAAGAGACCCAGTACTTC
>NA|TRBV5-3|NA|TRBJ1-1
CARSLYRDPMNTEAFF
TGTGCCAGAAGCCTGTACAGGGACCCCATGAACACTGAAGCTTTCTTT
>NA|TRBV28|once|TRBJ2-5
CASSFGALGRQETQYF
TGTGCCAGCAGTTTCGGGGCCCTGGGGAGGCAAGAGACCCAGTACTTC
>TRBD1|TRBV6-6|NA|TRBJ2-2
CASSSGQGNGELFF
TGTGCCAGCAGCTCGGGACAGGGGAATGGGGAGCTGTTTTTT
>NA|TRBV6-5|NA|TRBJ2-7
CASSPDEGIYEQYF
TGTGCCAGCAGTCCAGACGAGGGAATCTACGAGCAGTACTTC
>TRBD2|TRBV7-9|NA|TRBJ2-7
CASSATSGGTEQYF
TGTGCCAGCAGCGCCACTAGCGGGGGGACCGAGCAGTACTTC